This T cell receptor (beta chain) emerged from a study of CD8 T cells in ankylosing spondylitis. Study-wide findings and caveats: Roughly eight highly homologous variants formed a TCR beta motif that appeared characteristic of ankylosing spondylitis blood.

By quantitative 5'-RACE with molecular barcodes, the TCR beta libraries were made. MiXCR was run by TCRdb on the 5' RACE reads, yielding one entry per CDR3 protein. The sample carries fewer than 500,000 distinct CDR3 sequences, more than 25% recorded once. From germline, CDR1 is SGHTA and CDR2 FQGNSA. The CDR3 loop spans 15 amino acids. Trimming at V came to 3 bases and at J to 4 bases, leaving 6 bases not matched to a gene. In regard to this clonotype: Its target is unknown.

J is TRBJ2-1 and V is TRBV7-2; 7 nucleotides agree with TRBD1. The sequenced sample consisted of blood, either unsorted or a sorted T cell fraction (not recorded which). The receptor comes from a male donor with ankylosing spondylitis. CDR3 residues: CASSFGTESYNEQFF. The CDR3 region has the DNA TGTGCCAGCAGCTTCGGGACAGAGAGTTACAATGAGCAGTTCTTC.